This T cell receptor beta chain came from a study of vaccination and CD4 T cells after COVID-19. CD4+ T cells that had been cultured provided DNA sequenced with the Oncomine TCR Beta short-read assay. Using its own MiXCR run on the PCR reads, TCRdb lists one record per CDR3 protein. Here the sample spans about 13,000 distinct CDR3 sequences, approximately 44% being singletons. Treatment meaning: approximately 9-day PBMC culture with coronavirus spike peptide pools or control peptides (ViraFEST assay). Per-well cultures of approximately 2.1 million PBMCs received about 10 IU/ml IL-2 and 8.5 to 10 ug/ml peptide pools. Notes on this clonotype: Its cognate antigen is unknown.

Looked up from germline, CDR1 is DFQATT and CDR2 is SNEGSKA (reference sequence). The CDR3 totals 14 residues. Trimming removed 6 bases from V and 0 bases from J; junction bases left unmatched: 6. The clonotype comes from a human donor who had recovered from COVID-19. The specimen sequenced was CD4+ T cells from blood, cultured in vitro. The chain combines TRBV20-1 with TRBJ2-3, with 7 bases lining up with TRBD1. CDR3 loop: CSATGAGSTDTQYF. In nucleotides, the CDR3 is TGCAGTGCCACAGGGGCCGGTAGCACAGATACGCAGTATTTT.